This T cell receptor (beta chain) is drawn from a study of radiation and T cells in renal cell carcinoma. Time point: blood 4 weeks post-SBRT, at nephrectomy. Treatment in this sample: 15 Gy SBRT to primary tumor, nephrectomy 4 weeks later. Nephrectomy followed 15 Gy stereotactic body radiation by 4 weeks. Radiation-treated patients gave blood at baseline, week 2 and week 4. Clear cell pathology was present in this patient's renal cell carcinoma. This clone appeared a single time. Trimming cost V 11 bases and J 1 base; bases outside gene matches: 2. This CDR3 spans 13 amino acids. Per the germline V gene, CDR1 is MNHEY and CDR2 is SVGAGI. Profiled with immunoSEQ multiplex PCR; TCRdb holds only in-frame clones, not every one. In the table there are roughly 80,000 clones, over 80% of which are singletons.

The TCR was taken from a woman aged 55-70 years with renal cell carcinoma. Sample: blood, taken from a patient whose treatment included radiotherapy and nephrectomy. The V call is TRBV6-5, the J call TRBJ2-6; the match to TRBD1 covers 7 bases. The CDR3 sequence: CAVQGSGANVLTF. DNA of the CDR3: TGTGCCGTACAGGGGTCTGGGGCCAACGTCCTGACTTTC.